This T cell receptor beta chain was observed in a study of pediatric ulcerative colitis. Study conclusions and caveats: Compared with controls, ulcerative colitis showed greater blood-rectum clone sharing. No controls had the two rectal clonotypes shared by ulcerative colitis patients.

The repertoire was sequenced with immunoSEQ multiplex PCR; TCRdb's copy has only in-frame clones and lacks some. Of about 36,000 clones detected, approximately 87% appear once; the ten largest clones hold roughly 24%. A remark on this clone: What it recognizes is unknown.

The CDR3 spans 12 residues. The germline V and J ends were trimmed by 6 bases and 7 bases, with 10 bases remaining between them. Germline V gene lookup returns CDR1 MDHEN and CDR2 SYDVKM. Sequencing was performed on blood. V is TRBV28 and J is TRBJ2-1, with D possibly being TRBD1 or TRBD2 (6 bases each). This clonotype was obtained from a girl aged 10-17 years with moderate ulcerative colitis. For the CDR3, the DNA is TGTGCCAGCAGATTAGGGGGGAATGAGCAGTTCTTC. Translating it yields CASRLGGNEQFF.